These 28 T cell receptor beta chains were sequenced from one sample in a study of T cells in Graves' hyperthyroidism and ophthalmopathy. The CDR3 regions of TCR beta were amplified from RNA transcripts. Using the HTBI primer set, a first-round RT-PCR was run on the TCR CDR3. MiXCR was run by TCRdb on the multiplex PCR reads, yielding one entry per CDR3 protein. Here the sample spans a few hundred thousand distinct CDR3 sequences, approximately 14% being singletons. Sequencing was performed on blood. Source of these receptors: a young woman with Graves' hyperthyroidism.

In its sample, this clonotype was seen a few times. V usage is TRBV9 and J usage is TRBJ2-1; TRBD2 aligns across 10 bases. Germline V lookup: CDR1 SGDLS, CDR2 YYNGEE. V was clipped by 2 bases and J by 0 bases; unmatched bases: 5. The CDR3 is made up of 17 amino acids. CDR3 sequence: CASSVSSGSASYNEQFF. In nucleotides, the CDR3 is TGTGCCAGCAGCGTCTCTAGCGGGAGTGCCTCCTACAATGAGCAGTTCTTC.

This clonotype was observed at least ten times. This chain connects TRBV7-6 to TRBJ2-3; tentatively, D is TRBD1 or TRBD2 (5 bases each). This CDR3 is 15 amino acids long. The V gene's germline CDR1 is SGHVS and CDR2 FNYEAQ. V lost 5 bases and J 2 bases, leaving 14 bases between the germline ends. CDR3 DNA: TGTGCCAGCAGCCCCCGGGGCACGTACACAGATACGCAGTATTTT. Its translation is CASSPRGTYTDTQYF.

This clonotype has just a few counts. The rearrangement uses TRBV20-1 and TRBJ2-7; 7 bases agree with TRBD2. Germline trimming cut 3 bases from V and 3 bases from J; bases unmatched to any gene: 11. Germline V CDR1 and CDR2: DFQATT, SNEGSKA (reference sequence). The CDR3 is 15 residues long. CDR3 bases: TGCAGTGCTAGGGCGGGTGGCGGGAGCATCTACGAGCAGTACTTC. It codes for CSARAGGGSIYEQYF.

The rearrangement joins TRBV24-1 to TRBJ1-1; D unclear. V dropped 4 bases and J dropped 6 bases, with 11 bases sitting between them. Germline V CDR1 and CDR2: KGHDR, SFDVKD. This CDR3 has 13 amino acids. The CDR3 is CATSESGRPEAFF. In DNA, the CDR3 is TGTGCCACCAGTGAAAGCGGACGCCCTGAAGCTTTCTTT.

This clonotype has at least ten counts. The chain carries TRBV2 and TRBJ2-7, with TRBD2 matching over 8 bases. Trimming cost V 6 bases and J 2 bases; bases outside gene matches: 6. CDR1 and CDR2 from the germline V gene are SNHLY and FYNNEI. The CDR3 sequence is 14 residues long. The CDR3 region is CASSVSGDPYEQYF. The CDR3, as DNA: TGTGCCAGCAGCGTTAGCGGGGATCCCTACGAGCAGTACTTC.

This clonotype appeared many times. The chain is built from TRBV18 and TRBJ1-1; D is unclear. CDR3 length equals 11 residues. V was pared by 5 bases and J by 7 bases, with 8 bases between. Germline CDR1 reads KGHSH; CDR2 reads LQKENI. The CDR3 here is CASSAYSEAFF. Here the CDR3 DNA reads TGTGCCAGCTCAGCCTACAGTGAAGCTTTCTTT.

There are many counts of this clonotype. The chain couples TRBV12-3 or TRBV12-4 to TRBJ2-7; D is perhaps TRBD2 (5 bases). Trimming took 7 bases from V and 3 from J, leaving 13 bases between them. The CDR3 totals 13 residues. CDR3 residues: CASTRLGSYEQYF. CDR3 in DNA: TGTGCCAGCACTAGGCTAGGGAGCTACGAGCAGTACTTC.

This clonotype was observed many times. The CDR3 bases are TGTGCCAGCAGTGTTCGCCGGACGGGAGAGTCCCCAGATACGCAGTATTTT. Translation gives CASSVRRTGESPDTQYF. V is TRBV12-3 or TRBV12-4 and J is TRBJ2-3; maybe TRBD2 (6 bases). V was shortened by 5 bases and J by 4 bases, with 22 bases between the two germline ends. The CDR3 contains 17 residues.

This clonotype was counted only a few times. The rearrangement uses TRBV9 and TRBJ2-1; D possibly corresponds to TRBD2 (6 bases). The germline V gene encodes CDR1 SGDLS and CDR2 YYNGEE. The CDR3 is 15 residues long. The V end lost 4 bases, the J end lost 3 bases, and 14 bases lay between the germline ends. This chain's CDR3 is CASSTRAGNYNEQFF. CDR3 in DNA: TGTGCCAGCAGCACCCGTGCGGGGAACTACAATGAGCAGTTCTTC.

This clonotype was detected ten times or more. J is TRBJ2-2 and V is TRBV11-1, with D perhaps TRBD1 (6 bases). V was cut by 8 bases and J by 1 base, with 11 bases left in between. Germline V gene data show CDR1 as SGHAT and CDR2 as FQDESV (reference sequence). CDR3 length equals 14 residues. The CDR3 region has the DNA TGTGCCAGCCCCCGACAGGAGAACACCGGGGAGCTGTTTTTT. Amino acid sequence: CASPRQENTGELFF.

This clonotype was recorded at least ten times. The chain uses TRBV12-3 or TRBV12-4 and TRBJ1-5, with 9 bases matching TRBD1. The CDR3 contains 17 residues. V was clipped by 7 bases and J by 3 bases; unmatched bases: 13. The CDR3: CASTPGRGQGINQPQHF. The CDR3 DNA reads TGTGCCAGCACCCCTGGGCGCGGACAGGGGATCAATCAGCCCCAGCATTTT.

Here the CDR3 reads CSARDSPLYEQYF. Written as DNA, the CDR3 is TGCAGTGCTAGAGATTCGCCACTCTACGAGCAGTACTTC. This rearrangement joins TRBV20-1 to TRBJ2-7; D remains unclear. Germline V gene lookup returns CDR1 DFQATT and CDR2 SNEGSKA (reference sequence). CDR3 length: 13 residues. V dropped 0 bases and J dropped 3 bases, with 9 bases sitting between them.

At least ten counts were recorded for this clonotype. This chain connects TRBV20-1 to TRBJ1-1; 7 bases match TRBD1. The V gene's germline CDR1 is DFQATT and CDR2 SNEGSKA (reference sequence). V lost 1 base to trimming and J lost 10 bases; unmatched junction nucleotides: 9. The CDR3 is 13 residues long. In nucleotides, the CDR3 is TGCAGTGCTAGAGGACAGGGTCGCCCCCGAGCTTTCTTT. This sequence encodes CSARGQGRPRAFF.

The V gene is TRBV9, the J gene TRBJ2-3, with D tentatively TRBD2 (6 bases). The ends were cut back, 4 bases at V and 5 bases at J, with 20 bases in the middle. This CDR3 region has 16 residues. Germline assignment: CDR1 SGDLS and CDR2 YYNGEE. Written as DNA, the CDR3 is TGTGCCAGCAGCCCTCAACACGGGACTCTCGGAGATACGCAGTATTTT. Encoded protein: CASSPQHGTLGDTQYF.

This clonotype was counted many times. This chain connects TRBV2 to TRBJ1-1, with D uncertain. V was cut by 0 bases and J by 1 base, with 6 bases left in between. Germline assignment: CDR1 SNHLY and CDR2 FYNNEI. The CDR3 is 14 residues long. For the CDR3, the DNA is TGTGCCAGCAGTGAAGCGCCGGGGAACACTGAAGCTTTCTTT. Translated, it gives CASSEAPGNTEAFF.

The rearrangement uses TRBV5-4 and TRBJ2-1; TRBD2 matches at 16 bases. Germline assignment: CDR1 SGHNT and CDR2 YYREEE (reference sequence). J was trimmed by 7 bases and V by 3 bases; bases with no gene match: 7. The CDR3 contains 17 residues. DNA for the CDR3: TGTGCCAGCAGCTACGGGACTAGCGGGGGGGCGTCGAATGAGCAGTTCTTC. Protein product: CASSYGTSGGASNEQFF.

There are a few counts of this clonotype. The chain is built from TRBV5-1 and TRBJ1-1, with D possibly TRBD1 on 5 matching bases. The length of the CDR3 is 13 residues. Germline CDR1 SGHRS, CDR2 YFSETQ. V lost 5 bases and J 0 bases, leaving 8 bases between the germline ends. CDR3 nucleotide sequence: TGCGCCAGCAGGACAGAGATGAACACTGAAGCTTTCTTT. The encoded protein is CASRTEMNTEAFF.

This chain links TRBV20-1 with TRBJ1-2; 11 nucleotides match TRBD1. V lost 5 bases to trimming and J lost 3 bases; unmatched junction nucleotides: 14. Germline V gene lookup returns CDR1 DFQATT and CDR2 SNEGSKA (reference sequence). The CDR3 is 17 amino acids. CDR3 nucleotide sequence: TGCAGTGCTCGCACCATTTCGGACAGGGGGCAAGACTATGGCTACACCTTC. This codes for CSARTISDRGQDYGYTF.

The table lists this clonotype with a few counts. The chain carries TRBV4-1 and TRBJ2-2; 9 nucleotides align to TRBD2. With 0 bases clipped from V and 3 bases from J, the junction kept 11 bases outside the gene matches. CDR1 is MGHRA, CDR2 YSYEKL, per germline. The CDR3 is 19 residues long. Here the CDR3 DNA reads TGCGCCAGCAGCCAAGATCCCGGGACTAGCTACGGGGACACCGGGGAGCTGTTTTTT. Its translation: CASSQDPGTSYGDTGELFF.

This clonotype was seen more than once but under ten times. At one end, the junction sequence differs from germline, possibly due to a read error. The chain couples TRBV7-7 to TRBJ2-1; D unresolved. The germline CDR1 and CDR2 sequences are SSHAT and FNYEAQ (reference sequence). The CDR3 runs 16 residues. The DNA of the CDR3 is TGTGCTAGCAGCTTAGAGGTACGGCTCTACTACAATGAGCAGTTCTTC. Translating gives CASSLEVRLYYNEQFF.

Ten or more counts support this clonotype. The CDR3 reads CASRSGSRAYGYTF. CDR3 nucleotides: TGTGCCAGCAGATCGGGTTCAAGAGCATATGGCTACACCTTC. The chain uses TRBV12-3 or TRBV12-4 and TRBJ1-2; D is undetermined. The CDR3 has 14 residues. The V end was cut by 6 bases, the J end by 5 bases, with 16 bases between.

This clonotype was counted many times. Here the CDR3 DNA reads TGCAGTGCTAGAGAGGGGGCGCTGGACACTGAAGCTTTCTTT. Encoded protein: CSAREGALDTEAFF. The chain couples TRBV20-1 to TRBJ1-1; a possible D gene is TRBD1 (6 bases). CDR3 length: 14 residues. Per germline, CDR1 DFQATT and CDR2 SNEGSKA (reference sequence). Trimming removed 0 bases from V and 3 bases from J, with 11 bases in between.

This clonotype came up many times. This chain connects TRBV20-1 to TRBJ2-3; 12 nucleotides align to TRBD2. With V trimmed by 4 bases and J by 5 bases, 7 bases remained unmatched. This CDR3 contains 15 residues. CDR1 and CDR2 from the germline V gene are DFQATT and SNEGSKA (reference sequence). CDR3 coding DNA: TGCAGTGCTAAGACTAGCGGGAGCTGGGGAGATACGCAGTATTTT. Its protein product is CSAKTSGSWGDTQYF.

The chain recombines TRBV6-1 with TRBJ1-6; unclear D gene. The CDR3 loop spans 15 amino acids. Trimming pared 7 bases from V and 4 bases from J, leaving 14 bases between. Germline loops: CDR1 MNHNS, CDR2 SASEGT. DNA of the CDR3: TGTGCCAGCACCCCCAAGGGTTTGTATAATTCACCCCTCCACTTT. Its translation is CASTPKGLYNSPLHF.

The table lists this clonotype with many counts. The chain is built from TRBV20-1 and TRBJ2-7; 13 bases are a match to TRBD2. Germline V CDR1 and CDR2: DFQATT, SNEGSKA (reference sequence). CDR3 length equals 16 residues. J was trimmed by 1 base and V by 4 bases; bases with no gene match: 7. In DNA form, the CDR3 reads TGCAGTGCTAAAGGACTAGCGGGAGAGGCATCCTACGAGCAGTACTTC. It translates to CSAKGLAGEASYEQYF.

This clonotype was detected many times. This CDR3 is CASGAGVMQGQFF. The CDR3 DNA reads as TGTGCCAGTGGGGCGGGAGTAATGCAAGGGCAGTTCTTC. The rearrangement links TRBV3-1 to TRBJ2-1; 7 bases are shared with TRBD2. The germline V gene encodes CDR1 LGHDT and CDR2 YNNKEL (reference sequence). The CDR3 contains 13 residues. J gave up 12 bases and V 9 bases, and 14 bases lay outside the gene matches.

This clonotype was detected ten times or more. The rearrangement links TRBV7-8 to TRBJ2-7; 7 nucleotides agree with TRBD1. The CDR3 spans 14 residues. The germline CDR1 and CDR2 sequences are SGHVS and FQNEAQ. V was pared by 1 base and J by 2 bases, with 2 bases of the junction left unmatched. The CDR3 loop is CASSLEDRTYEQYF. The CDR3, as DNA: TGTGCCAGCAGCTTAGAGGACAGGACCTACGAGCAGTACTTC.

This clonotype was counted at least ten times. The chain carries TRBV28 and TRBJ2-1, with TRBD2 identical over 8 bases. V gave up 3 bases and J gave up 6 bases; unmatched junction bases: 7. Germline CDR1 is MDHEN and CDR2 is SYDVKM. The CDR3 has 15 amino acids. The CDR3 spells CASSFMGLESNEQFF. In DNA form, the CDR3 reads TGTGCCAGCAGTTTCATGGGACTAGAAAGCAATGAGCAGTTCTTC.